A selection of T cell receptor beta chains follows, all from one sample in a study of cytomegalovirus exposure and HLA in healthy donors. Only in-frame clones appear in the TCRdb table, and some are missing; sequencing was by immunoSEQ multiplex PCR. Altogether approximately 110,000 clones are present, 65% to 85% being singletons, with the ten largest covering 0.24%. Sequenced sample: PBMCs. Source of these receptors: a man aged 50 or older in good health and CMV-seronegative. CDR3s include the opening cysteine and the closing phenylalanine or tryptophan. A D gene is named only where the DNA matches it firmly. A row's size may be missing; if present it is once, few, many or a size class.

size	D	J	length	V	CDR3	DNA
-	-	TRBJ1-1	14	TRBV19	CASSTVTLNTEAFF	TGTGCCAGTAGTACGGTTACCCTGAACACTGAAGCTTTCTTT
once	-	TRBJ2-7	14	TRBV27	CASSWTDSSYEQYF	TGTGCCAGCAGTTGGACAGACAGCTCCTACGAGCAGTACTTC
-	-	TRBJ2-7	14	TRBV4-1	CASSRVHASYEQYF	TGCGCCAGCAGTCGGGTCCACGCCTCCTACGAGCAGTACTTC
-	-	TRBJ1-1	13	TRBV28	CASSSRSHRDAFF	TGTGCCAGCAGTTCCCGATCTCACAGGGACGCTTTCTTT
-	TRBD1	TRBJ2-1	15	TRBV5-4	CASSGTGGYDNEQFF	TGTGCCAGCAGCGGGACAGGGGGCTATGACAATGAGCAGTTCTTC
-	TRBD1	TRBJ1-2	14	TRBV27	CASSFRATGGGYTF	TGTGCCAGCAGTTTCAGGGCGACAGGGGGAGGCTACACCTTC
-	TRBD1	TRBJ1-2	12	TRBV7-3	CASSLTGAGYTF	TGTGCCAGCAGCTTGACAGGGGCTGGCTACACCTTC
-	-	TRBJ1-2	18	TRBV4-3	CASSQDRGGAEANYGYTF	TGCGCCAGCAGCCAAGATCGGGGAGGAGCAGAAGCTAACTATGGCTACACCTTC
-	-	TRBJ1-1	15	TRBV7-9	CASSLIPGRDTEAFF	TGTGCCAGCAGCTTAATCCCGGGTCGGGACACTGAAGCTTTCTTT
-	TRBD2	TRBJ2-7	11	TRBV6-6	CASKTGGEQYF	TGTGCCAGTAAAACGGGAGGCGAGCAGTACTTC
-	TRBD2	TRBJ2-7	17	TRBV7-2	CASSPGTSGPLGHEQYF	TGTGCCAGCAGTCCCGGGACTAGCGGTCCCCTTGGCCACGAGCAGTACTTC
-	-	TRBJ2-7	13	TRBV11-2	CASSLAEVYEQYF	TGTGCCAGCAGCTTAGCGGAGGTCTACGAGCAGTACTTC
-	TRBD2	TRBJ2-2	18	TRBV4-2	CASSQESGLAGGTGELFF	TGTGCCAGCAGCCAAGAGTCGGGTCTAGCGGGAGGCACCGGGGAGCTGTTTTTT
-	-	TRBJ2-6	18	TRBV10-1	CAIQTGTPTFSGANVLTF	TGCGCCATTCAGACCGGGACACCTACATTCTCTGGGGCCAACGTCCTGACTTTC